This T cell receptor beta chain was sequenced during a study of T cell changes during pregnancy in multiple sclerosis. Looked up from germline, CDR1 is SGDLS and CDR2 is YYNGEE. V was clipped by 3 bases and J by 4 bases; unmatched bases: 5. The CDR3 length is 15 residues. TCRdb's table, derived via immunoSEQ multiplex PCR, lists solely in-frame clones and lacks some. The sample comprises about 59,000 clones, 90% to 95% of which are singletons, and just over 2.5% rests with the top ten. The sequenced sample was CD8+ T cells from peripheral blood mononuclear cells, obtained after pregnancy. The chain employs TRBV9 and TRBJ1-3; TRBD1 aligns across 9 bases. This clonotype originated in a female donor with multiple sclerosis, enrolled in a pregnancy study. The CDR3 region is CASSAGQGRGNTIYF. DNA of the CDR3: TGTGCCAGCAGCGCCGGACAGGGGAGAGGAAACACCATATATTTT.